Given below is one T cell receptor beta chain in context. Its specificity is not known. Trimming removed 1 base from V and 7 bases from J, with 18 bases in between. This CDR3 region has 16 residues. Germline loops: CDR1 SGHRS, CDR2 YFSETQ. The data were obtained in a study of response to subunit inactivated influenza vaccine. Study-wide findings and caveats: Authors suggested few new T cells are recruited by each seasonal influenza vaccination.

TCRdb itself ran the RT-PCR reads through MiXCR, one entry per CDR3 protein. This sample has fewer than 250,000 distinct CDR3 sequences, with approximately 14% found just once. This receptor was obtained from a man between 45 and 60 years old who received an inactivated influenza vaccine. This chain uses TRBV5-1 with TRBJ2-1; no firm D call. Sample: CD8+ T cells sorted from PBMCs, taken about 5 days after vaccination. CDR3 amino acids: CASSLSNSRWGNEQFF. CDR3 coding DNA: TGCGCCAGCAGCTTGAGTAACTCAAGGTGGGGAAATGAGCAGTTCTTC.